The clone carrying this TCR beta chain was recorded only once. Repertoires were generated with immunoSEQ multiplex PCR, while TCRdb's copy carries only in-frame clones and drops some. The repertoire holds 65,000 to 90,000 clones, with about 94% as singletons. This entry is derived from a study of control samples from healthy donors and cancer patients. Sequences were obtained from blood. This receptor was identified in a woman aged 25 to 45 in good health.

The chain's CDR3 is CASSDPRSHTEAFF. CDR3 nucleotides: TGTGCCAGCAGTGATCCCAGGTCGCACACTGAAGCTTTCTTT. The chain joins TRBV2 to TRBJ1-1; unclear D gene. The V gene's germline CDR1 is SNHLY and CDR2 FYNNEI. The germline V and J ends were trimmed by 3 bases and 3 bases, with 11 bases remaining between them. The CDR3 is 14 amino acids.